These 8 T cell receptor beta chains share one sample of origin, sequenced in a study of blood T cell repertoires in COVID-19. The assay was immunoSEQ multiplex PCR, and TCRdb's table has in-frame clones only and misses some. The table shows hundreds of thousands of clones, with 86% occurring only once. Sample: peripheral blood. These receptor sequences come from a woman in her twenties or thirties with active or convalescent COVID-19.

This clone was picked up a small number of times. This chain joins TRBV5-1 and TRBJ2-3; 12 nucleotides line up with TRBD2. V lost 4 bases, J lost 2 bases, and 5 bases stayed unmatched. In germline, CDR1 is SGHRS, CDR2 YFSETQ. The CDR3 totals 16 residues. The CDR3 nucleotides are TGCGCCAGCAGCCCGACTAGCGGGGGCCCCACAGATACGCAGTATTTT. Translated, it gives CASSPTSGGPTDTQYF. Filled out from reference TRBV5-1 and TRBJ2-3, the complete variable domain reads KAGVTQTPRYLIKTRGQQVTLSCSPISGHRSVSWYQQTPGQGLQFLFEYFSETQRNKGNFPGRFSGRQFSNSRSEMNVSTLELGDSALYLCASSPTSGGPTDTQYFGPGTRLTVL.

The CDR3 spells CASSTDRGEREQYF. The CDR3 DNA is TGCGCCAGCAGCACGGACAGGGGAGAACGCGAGCAGTACTTC. This sequence joins TRBV5-1 and TRBJ2-7; 9 bases align to TRBD1. The CDR3 length is 14 residues. Germline CDR1 SGHRS, CDR2 YFSETQ. With V trimmed by 4 bases and J by 6 bases, 8 bases remained unmatched.

This chain joins TRBV5-1 and TRBJ1-1, with a tentative D call TRBD1 (6 bases). The ends were cut back, 0 bases at V and 3 bases at J, with 15 bases in the middle. The germline CDR1 and CDR2 sequences are SGHRS and YFSETQ. The CDR3 consists of 16 residues. CDR3 region: CASSLAGAGLDTEAFF. CDR3 bases: TGCGCCAGCAGCTTGGCAGGGGCGGGTTTGGACACTGAAGCTTTCTTT.

The chain has TRBV10-2 and TRBJ2-5; D remains ambiguous. Deletions cut 0 bases from V and 6 bases from J, with 5 bases between. Germline lookup yields CDR1 WSHSY and CDR2 SAAADI. The CDR3 consists of 12 residues. CDR3 in amino acids: CASSESAKTQYF. Here the CDR3 DNA reads TGCGCCAGCAGTGAGTCGGCAAAGACCCAGTACTTC.

This sequence joins TRBV19 and TRBJ2-7; D remains unclear. Deletions cut 0 bases from V and 4 bases from J, with 7 bases between. CDR3 length: 13 residues. Germline CDR1 and CDR2: LNHDA and SQIVND (reference sequence). The CDR3 loop is CASSIDTQYEQYF. CDR3 coding DNA: TGTGCCAGTAGTATAGATACCCAGTACGAGCAGTACTTC.

Turning to this clone: This sample also contains other DNA sequences that code for the same CDR3. This chain links TRBV11-3 with TRBJ2-1; TRBD1 matches at 7 bases. This CDR3 is built from 13 residues. The V segment lost 3 bases and the J segment 4 bases; nucleotides outside the gene matches: 0. CDR1 is SGHNT and CDR2 is YENEEA in the germline V gene. The DNA for the CDR3 is TGTGCCAGCAGCTTGGGACAGTACAATGAGCAGTTCTTC. This encodes CASSLGQYNEQFF.

This chain joins TRBV5-1 and TRBJ1-2; 10 positions match TRBD1. With 1 base clipped from V and 7 bases from J, the junction kept 7 bases outside the gene matches. In germline, CDR1 is SGHRS, CDR2 YFSETQ. The CDR3 covers 15 residues. CDR3 nucleotides: TGCGCCAGCAGCTTGAACCCAGGACAGGGGGGTGGCTACACCTTC. It codes for CASSLNPGQGGGYTF. Full variable domain (outside the CDR3, taken from reference TRBV5-1 and TRBJ1-2): KAGVTQTPRYLIKTRGQQVTLSCSPISGHRSVSWYQQTPGQGLQFLFEYFSETQRNKGNFPGRFSGRQFSNSRSEMNVSTLELGDSALYLCASSLNPGQGGGYTFGSGTRLTVV.

V gene TRBV6-5 combines with J gene TRBJ1-2, with 7 bases matching TRBD1. The CDR3 loop spans 13 amino acids. From germline, CDR1 is MNHEY and CDR2 SVGAGI. V dropped 8 bases and J dropped 6; count of bases not matched to a gene: 9. The CDR3 DNA is TGTGCCAGCCTGGGACAGAATAGGCATGGCTACACCTTC. This gives the protein CASLGQNRHGYTF.